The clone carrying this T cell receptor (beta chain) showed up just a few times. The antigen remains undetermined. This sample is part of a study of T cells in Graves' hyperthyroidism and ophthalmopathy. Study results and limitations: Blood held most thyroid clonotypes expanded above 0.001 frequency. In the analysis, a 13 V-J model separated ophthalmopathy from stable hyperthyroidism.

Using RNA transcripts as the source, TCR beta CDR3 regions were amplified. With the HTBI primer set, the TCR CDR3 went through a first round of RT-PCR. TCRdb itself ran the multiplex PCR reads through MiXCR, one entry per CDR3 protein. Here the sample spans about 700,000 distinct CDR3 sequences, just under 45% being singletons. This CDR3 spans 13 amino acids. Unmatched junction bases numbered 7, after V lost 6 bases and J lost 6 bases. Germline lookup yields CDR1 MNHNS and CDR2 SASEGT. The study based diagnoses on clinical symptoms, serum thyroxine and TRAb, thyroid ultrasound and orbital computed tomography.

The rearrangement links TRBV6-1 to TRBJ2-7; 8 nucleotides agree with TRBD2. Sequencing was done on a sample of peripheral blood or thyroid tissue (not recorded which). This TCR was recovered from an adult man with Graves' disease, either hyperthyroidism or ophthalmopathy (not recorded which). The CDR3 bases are TGTGCCAGCAGAAGCCCAGCGGGAGTCGAGCAGTACTTC. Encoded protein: CASRSPAGVEQYF.